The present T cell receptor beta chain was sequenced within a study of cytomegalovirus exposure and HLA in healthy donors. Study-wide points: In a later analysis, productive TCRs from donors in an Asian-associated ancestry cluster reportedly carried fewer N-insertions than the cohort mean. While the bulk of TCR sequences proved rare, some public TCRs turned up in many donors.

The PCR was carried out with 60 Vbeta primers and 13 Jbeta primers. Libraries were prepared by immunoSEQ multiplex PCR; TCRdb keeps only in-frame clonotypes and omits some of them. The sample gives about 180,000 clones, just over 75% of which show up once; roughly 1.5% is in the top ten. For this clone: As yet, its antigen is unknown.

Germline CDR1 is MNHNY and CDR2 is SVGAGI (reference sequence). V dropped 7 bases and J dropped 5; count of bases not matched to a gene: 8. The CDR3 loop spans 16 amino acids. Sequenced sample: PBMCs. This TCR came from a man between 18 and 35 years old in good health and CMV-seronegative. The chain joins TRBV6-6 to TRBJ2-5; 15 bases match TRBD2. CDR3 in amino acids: CASKTGTSGGRETQYF. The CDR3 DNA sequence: TGTGCCAGCAAAACCGGGACTAGCGGGGGGAGGGAGACCCAGTACTTC.